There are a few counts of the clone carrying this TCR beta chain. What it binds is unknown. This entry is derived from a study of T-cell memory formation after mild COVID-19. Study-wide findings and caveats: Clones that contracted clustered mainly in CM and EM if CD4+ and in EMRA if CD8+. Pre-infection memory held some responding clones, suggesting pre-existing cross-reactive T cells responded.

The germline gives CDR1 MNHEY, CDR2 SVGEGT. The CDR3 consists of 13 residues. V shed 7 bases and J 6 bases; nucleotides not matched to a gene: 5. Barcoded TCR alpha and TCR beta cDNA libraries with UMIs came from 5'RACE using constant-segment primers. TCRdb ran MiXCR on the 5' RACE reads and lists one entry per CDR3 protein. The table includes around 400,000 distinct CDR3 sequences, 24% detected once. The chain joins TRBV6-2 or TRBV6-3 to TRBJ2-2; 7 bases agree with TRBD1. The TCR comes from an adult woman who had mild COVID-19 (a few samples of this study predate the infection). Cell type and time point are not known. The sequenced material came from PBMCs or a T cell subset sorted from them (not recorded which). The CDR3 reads CASTWDSPGELFF. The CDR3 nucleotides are TGTGCCAGCACGTGGGACAGCCCCGGGGAGCTGTTTTTT.